The source of this TCR beta chain is a study of blood T cell repertoires in COVID-19. Living in 24 US areas, the participants were between roughly 18 and 90 years of age. Germline lookup yields CDR1 SGHDT and CDR2 YYEEEE. The V segment lost 6 bases and the J segment 9 bases; nucleotides outside the gene matches: 12. The CDR3 extends over 16 amino acids. TCRdb keeps only in-frame clones here, not all; method: immunoSEQ multiplex PCR. The sample has fewer than 250,000 clones; approximately 88% are singletons. The sequence derives from a woman in her 30s who had been exposed to COVID-19. This rearrangement joins TRBV5-6 to TRBJ2-1; 13 bases fit TRBD2. The sequencing sample was made of PBMCs or T cells enriched from blood (not recorded which). The CDR3 DNA follows: TGTGCCAGCACCGTTGACGGACTAGCGGGAGCTCTTGAGCAGTTCTTC. It encodes CASTVDGLAGALEQFF. Full variable domain (outside the CDR3, taken from reference TRBV5-6 and TRBJ2-1): DAGVTQSPTHLIKTRGQQVTLRCSPKSGHDTVSWYQQALGQGPQFIFQYYEEEERQRGNFPDRFSGHQFPNYSSELNVNALLLGDSALYLCASTVDGLAGALEQFFGPGTRLTVL.